The 25 T cell receptor beta chains in this list originate from one sample, sequenced in a study of blood T cell repertoires in COVID-19 (dated by TCRdb to about 2020). To prepare the library, the immunoSEQ multiplex PCR assay was applied. Sourced from immuneACCESS, this table was stored by TCRdb with only in-frame sequences that have V and J called. A share of the clones is absent; for the studies checked, an unresolved V gene accounts for under half, and the remainder has no known explanation. For this sample the table gives about 200,000 clones, of which 84% were detected only once. Roughly 13% of the sample is in the top ten clones. The sequenced sample was peripheral blood. These TCRs come from a human donor in a cohort sampled during active COVID-19.

The chain carries TRBV21-1 and TRBJ2-7; the table assigns TRBD2, which was not confirmed against the DNA. TRBV21-1 is a recognized pseudogene. The CDR3 is made up of 11 amino acids. Here the CDR3 reads CASSKGGEQYF. The CDR3 DNA is TGTGCCAGCAGCAAAGGAGGCGAGCAGTACTTC.

The chain joins TRBV28 to TRBJ1-2; D gene ambiguous. CDR3 length equals 15 residues. The germline V and J ends were trimmed by 6 bases and 4 bases, with 18 bases remaining between them. The germline CDR1 and CDR2 sequences are MDHEN and SYDVKM. CDR3 nucleotides: TGTGCCAGCAGCCCAAACCCCTCAGGTTCCTATGGCTACACCTTC. It codes for CASSPNPSGSYGYTF.

This clone was counted a few times. The gene calls are TRBV28 and TRBJ1-5, with 10 bases identical to TRBD1. Germline-derived CDR1 and CDR2 are MDHEN and SYDVKM. The CDR3 length is 16 residues. V shed 6 bases and J 4 bases; nucleotides not matched to a gene: 9. This CDR3 is CASSLRRTGGNQPQHF. CDR3 DNA sequence: TGTGCCAGCAGCCTGAGGAGGACAGGGGGAAATCAGCCCCAGCATTTT. Based on the CDR3 plus reference TRBV28 and TRBJ1-5, the full variable domain is DVKVTQSSRYLVKRTGEKVFLECVQDMDHENMFWYRQDPGLGLRLIYFSYDVKMKEKGDIPEGYSVSREKKERFSLILESASTNQTSMYLCASSLRRTGGNQPQHFGDGTRLSIL.

This rearrangement joins TRBV3-1 (or the pseudogene TRBV3-2) to TRBJ2-7; the match to TRBD2 covers 8 bases. With V trimmed by 4 bases and J by 7 bases, 6 bases remained unmatched. The germline V gene encodes CDR1 LGHDT and CDR2 YNNKEL (reference sequence). The CDR3 runs to 13 residues. CDR3 nucleotide sequence: TGTGCCAGCAGCCGCGGGACTAGAGGTGAGCAGTACTTC. This codes for CASSRGTRGEQYF.

The CDR3 DNA follows: TGTGCCAGCAGTTACACGCGGGGAGAAAGAGGCTACACCTTC. Translation gives CASSYTRGERGYTF. V gene TRBV28 combines with J gene TRBJ1-2; D gene ambiguous. There are 14 residues in the CDR3. Germline values: CDR1 MDHEN, CDR2 SYDVKM. V lost 4 bases and J 8 bases, leaving 17 bases between the germline ends.

The V call is TRBV10-2, the J call TRBJ2-7, with 9 bases aligning to TRBD1. Per germline, CDR1 WSHSY and CDR2 SAAADI. V dropped 8 bases and J dropped 2; count of bases not matched to a gene: 7. CDR3 length equals 14 residues. CDR3 residues: CASWGTGLTYEQYF. The CDR3 coding sequence is TGCGCCAGCTGGGGGACAGGGCTAACCTACGAGCAGTACTTC.

The chain recombines TRBV18 with TRBJ1-1; TRBD1 might be the D (5 bases). Trimming pared 2 bases from V and 5 bases from J, leaving 9 bases between. Germline CDR1 KGHSH, CDR2 LQKENI. The CDR3 totals 13 residues. The CDR3 DNA reads TGTGCCAGCTCACCAATTCAGGGAACTGAAGCTTTCTTT. Protein product: CASSPIQGTEAFF.

The chain recombines TRBV4-1 with TRBJ1-3; D is ambiguous. Germline lookup yields CDR1 MGHRA and CDR2 YSYEKL. V lost 2 bases to trimming and J lost 3 bases, with 8 bases between them. The CDR3 covers 14 residues. The CDR3 sequence is CASSQSLVGNTIYF. The CDR3 DNA follows: TGCGCCAGCAGCCAATCACTGGTTGGAAACACCATATATTTT.

For the CDR3, the DNA is TGTGCCAGCAGCGCGGGACTAGCGGGATCCTACGAGCAGTACTTC. Its protein is CASSAGLAGSYEQYF. The gene calls are TRBV7-9 and TRBJ2-7; 13 nucleotides align to TRBD2. The length of the CDR3 is 15 residues. Germline CDR1 is SEHNR and CDR2 is FQNEAQ (reference sequence). Trimming removed 5 bases from V and 1 base from J; junction bases left unmatched: 2.

The chain combines TRBV7-6 with TRBJ2-7; the match to TRBD1 covers 9 bases. CDR3 length: 15 residues. The junction had 6 bases not matched to a gene; V was cut back by 5 bases and J by 1 base. Germline CDR1 reads SGHVS; CDR2 reads FNYEAQ. CDR3 region: CASSVTGGASYEQYF. The DNA for the CDR3 is TGTGCCAGCAGCGTGACAGGGGGTGCTTCCTACGAGCAGTACTTC.

The gene calls are TRBV7-8 and TRBJ2-1; D is perhaps TRBD2 (6 bases). CDR3 length: 16 residues. Trimming stripped 3 bases from V and 0 bases from J, with 12 bases between. Germline loops: CDR1 SGHVS, CDR2 FQNEAQ. The CDR3 protein is CASSFHPGSSYNEQFF. The CDR3 DNA reads TGTGCCAGCAGCTTTCATCCCGGGAGCTCCTACAATGAGCAGTTCTTC.

The V and J genes are TRBV27 and TRBJ1-1; 9 bases are a match to TRBD1. The CDR3 contains 14 residues. CDR1 and CDR2 (germline): MNHEY, SMNVEV (reference sequence). With V trimmed by 6 bases and J by 5 bases, 7 bases remained unmatched. The DNA for the CDR3 is TGTGCCAGCAGGCGGACAGGGGTGCGGACTGAAGCTTTCTTT. Its protein product is CASRRTGVRTEAFF.

V gene TRBV14 combines with J gene TRBJ2-3, with D possibly matching TRBD2 (6 bases). Per the germline V gene, CDR1 is SGHDN and CDR2 is FVKESK. V was shortened by 6 bases and J by 3 bases, with 7 bases between the two germline ends. This CDR3 region has 12 residues. The CDR3 DNA is TGTGCCAGCAGTGGGGGGACAGATACGCAGTATTTT. Amino acids: CASSGGTDTQYF.

The CDR3 loop is CASSVTGTSRRTDTQYF. CDR3 bases: TGTGCCAGCAGCGTTACCGGGACTAGCAGACGCACAGATACGCAGTATTTT. The chain recombines TRBV3-1 (or the pseudogene TRBV3-2) with TRBJ2-3; TRBD2 aligns across 9 bases. The CDR3 runs to 17 residues. Germline V gives CDR1 LGHDT, CDR2 YNNKEL (reference sequence). Germline trimming cut 5 bases from V and 1 base from J; bases unmatched to any gene: 10.

For the CDR3, the DNA is TGTGCCAGCAGCCCTGGGGGGTCCACTGAAGCTTTCTTT. Translating it yields CASSPGGSTEAFF. The V gene is TRBV9, the J gene TRBJ1-1; possible D gene TRBD1, 5 bases. This CDR3 is 13 amino acids long. Germline V CDR1 and CDR2: SGDLS, YYNGEE. V was shortened by 4 bases and J by 4 bases, with 11 bases between the two germline ends.

Many counts were recorded for this clone. J is TRBJ2-4 and V is TRBV11-2, with 7 bases lining up with TRBD1. The V segment lost 2 bases and the J segment 3 bases; nucleotides outside the gene matches: 4. Germline CDR1 reads SGHAT; CDR2 reads FQNNGV. The CDR3 is 15 residues long. CDR3 amino acids: CASSLPQGFKNIQYF. The CDR3 region has the DNA TGTGCCAGCAGCTTACCACAGGGGTTCAAAAACATTCAGTACTTC.

V is TRBV9 and J is TRBJ2-1; 9 bases align to TRBD2. The CDR3 has 16 residues. Germline lookup yields CDR1 SGDLS and CDR2 YYNGEE. With 3 bases clipped from V and 4 bases from J, the junction kept 8 bases outside the gene matches. The CDR3 DNA is TGTGCCAGCAGCGGGGAGGTTGCGGGAGGGTACAATGAGCAGTTCTTC. Amino acid sequence: CASSGEVAGGYNEQFF. The full variable domain, with the rest looked up from reference TRBV9 and TRBJ2-1, is DSGVTQTPKHLITATGQRVTLRCSPRSGDLSVYWYQQSLDQGLQFLIQYYNGEERAKGNILERFSAQQFPDLHSELNLSSLELGDSALYFCASSGEVAGGYNEQFFGPGTRLTVL.

The chain combines TRBV5-1 with TRBJ2-7; 8 bases align to TRBD2. In germline, CDR1 is SGHRS, CDR2 YFSETQ. The CDR3 runs to 13 residues. Trimming took 2 bases from V and 3 from J; bases not matched to a gene: 1. The CDR3 loop is CASSFRGGYEQYF. The CDR3 DNA sequence: TGCGCCAGCAGCTTCCGGGGGGGCTACGAGCAGTACTTC. Full variable domain (remainder filled in from reference TRBV5-1 and TRBJ2-7): KAGVTQTPRYLIKTRGQQVTLSCSPISGHRSVSWYQQTPGQGLQFLFEYFSETQRNKGNFPGRFSGRQFSNSRSEMNVSTLELGDSALYLCASSFRGGYEQYFGPGTRLTVT.

This clone was seen only a few times. This sequence joins TRBV7-8 and TRBJ1-5; D may be TRBD1 (6 bases). CDR1 SGHVS and CDR2 FQNEAQ come from the germline V gene. Trimming stripped 0 bases from V and 2 bases from J, with 11 bases between. The CDR3 is made up of 16 amino acids. The CDR3 protein is CASSLAGGGGNQPQHF. DNA of the CDR3: TGTGCCAGCAGCTTAGCGGGAGGGGGTGGCAATCAGCCCCAGCATTTT.

V is TRBV27 and J is TRBJ2-4, with 7 bases aligning to TRBD2. Per the germline V gene, CDR1 is MNHEY and CDR2 is SMNVEV (reference sequence). The CDR3 extends over 14 amino acids. Trimming at V came to 8 bases and at J to 0 bases, leaving 4 bases not matched to a gene. The chain's CDR3 is CASGGVGAKNIQYF. The DNA for the CDR3 is TGTGCCAGCGGGGGGGTGGGAGCCAAAAACATTCAGTACTTC.

The chain's CDR3 is CASSDSFRRDEQFF. The CDR3 coding sequence is TGTGCCAGCAGTGACTCTTTCAGGCGGGATGAGCAGTTCTTC. The chain joins TRBV6-4 to TRBJ2-1; possible D gene TRBD2, 5 bases. Germline V CDR1 and CDR2: MRHNA, SNTAGT. CDR3 length equals 14 residues. Trimming took 0 bases from V and 8 from J, leaving 11 bases between them.

This clone was counted once. This sequence joins TRBV7-2 and TRBJ2-3, with a tentative D call TRBD2 (5 bases). The V gene's germline CDR1 is SGHTA and CDR2 FQGNSA. Trimming left V 4 bases short and J 3 bases short, with 14 bases between. This CDR3 is built from 15 residues. CDR3 in DNA: TGTGCCAGCAGCTATCGACGGGGAGTGACAGATACGCAGTATTTT. It codes for CASSYRRGVTDTQYF.

The chain couples TRBV18 to TRBJ1-4, with 8 bases that match TRBD1. The CDR3 extends over 14 amino acids. CDR1 is KGHSH, CDR2 LQKENI, per germline. J lost 4 bases, V lost 6 bases, and 4 bases had no gene match. In DNA form, the CDR3 reads TGTGCCAGCTCGCGGACAGGGCTTAATGAAAAACTGTTTTTT. This codes for CASSRTGLNEKLFF.

The genes are TRBV18 and TRBJ2-2; D unresolved. Germline V gives CDR1 KGHSH, CDR2 LQKENI. Trimming took 6 bases from V and 1 from J, leaving 12 bases between them. This CDR3 is 15 amino acids long. CDR3 sequence (DNA): TGTGCCAGCTCGCCTGCACCAGGGAACACCGGGGAGCTGTTTTTT. This codes for CASSPAPGNTGELFF.

This clone was counted only a few times. The chain couples TRBV15 to TRBJ2-5; 14 nucleotides match TRBD2. There are 17 residues in the CDR3. After removal of 3 bases from V and 4 bases from J, the junction contained 7 bases not matched to a gene. Germline assignment: CDR1 LNHNV and CDR2 YYDKDF (reference sequence). DNA of the CDR3: TGTGCCACCAGCAGGGGACTAGCGGGAGAAGGGGGAGAGACCCAGTACTTC. This encodes CATSRGLAGEGGETQYF.